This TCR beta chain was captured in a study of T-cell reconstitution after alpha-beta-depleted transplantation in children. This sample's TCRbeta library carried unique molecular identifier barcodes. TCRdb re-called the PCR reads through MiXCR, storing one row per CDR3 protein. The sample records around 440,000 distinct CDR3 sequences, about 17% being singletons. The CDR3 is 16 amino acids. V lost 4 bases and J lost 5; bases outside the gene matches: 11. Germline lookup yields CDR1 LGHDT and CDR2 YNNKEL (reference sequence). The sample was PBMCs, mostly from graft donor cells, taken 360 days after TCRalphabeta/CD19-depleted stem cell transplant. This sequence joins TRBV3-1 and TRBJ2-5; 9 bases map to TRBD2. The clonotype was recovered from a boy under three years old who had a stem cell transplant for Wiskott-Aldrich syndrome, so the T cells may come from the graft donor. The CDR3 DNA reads TGTGCCAGCAGCCTCCAAGCGGGGGGCCTTAGTGAGACCCAGTACTTC. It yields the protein CASSLQAGGLSETQYF.